The 16 T cell receptor beta chains below all came from one sample that was sequenced in a study of T cells in Graves' hyperthyroidism and ophthalmopathy. Authors of the study amplified TCR beta CDR3 regions from RNA transcripts. A first-round RT-PCR of the TCR CDR3 used the HTBI primer set. Using its own MiXCR run on the multiplex PCR reads, TCRdb lists one record per CDR3 protein. The sample includes about 350,000 distinct CDR3 sequences, around a sixth of them seen just once. What was sequenced was blood. The source is a woman aged 40 to 50 with Graves' ophthalmopathy.

This clonotype was detected many times. The DNA for the CDR3 is TGTGCCAGCAGCTTAGGACAGCCAGATACGCAGTATTTT. This sequence encodes CASSLGQPDTQYF. The genes are TRBV7-2 and TRBJ2-3, with a weak D call TRBD1 (5 bases). The V gene's germline CDR1 is SGHTA and CDR2 FQGNSA. This CDR3 has 13 residues. The germline V and J ends were trimmed by 1 base and 4 bases, with 6 bases remaining between them.

To note about this clonotype: This clone may be a read error of a much larger clone one base away. J is TRBJ1-1 and V is TRBV29-1, with D tentatively TRBD1 (5 bases). Deletions cut 6 bases from V and 13 bases from J, with 24 bases between. The CDR3 totals 13 residues. The germline gives CDR1 SQVTM, CDR2 ANQGSEA. The CDR3 loop is CSVPGLWNTKVFF. The CDR3 bases are TGCAGCGTCCCGGGACTTTGGAACACTAAAGTTTTCTTT.

This clonotype came up many times. J is TRBJ1-5 and V is TRBV6-1, with no clear D. Germline lookup yields CDR1 MNHNS and CDR2 SASEGT. Trimming stripped 2 bases from V and 3 bases from J, with 8 bases between. The CDR3 runs to 14 residues. The CDR3 spells CASSERPYNQPQHF. DNA for the CDR3: TGTGCCAGCAGTGAAAGACCTTACAATCAGCCCCAGCATTTT.

There are many counts of this clonotype. The rearrangement joins TRBV7-8 to TRBJ2-5; D is perhaps TRBD1 or TRBD2 (5 bases each). The CDR3 is 16 amino acids. The V and J ends lost 1 base and 5 bases respectively, with 17 bases between them. CDR1 and CDR2 from the germline V gene are SGHVS and FQNEAQ. The CDR3 DNA follows: TGTGCCAGCAGCTTAGTTCGGGACCGACCTGGGGAGACCCAGTACTTC. It yields the protein CASSLVRDRPGETQYF.

This clonotype was seen ten or more times. The genes are TRBV6-2 or TRBV6-3 and TRBJ2-2; TRBD1 agrees at 8 bases. V shed 6 bases and J 7 bases; nucleotides not matched to a gene: 13. The CDR3 is made up of 16 amino acids. The germline CDR1 and CDR2 sequences are MNHEY and SVGEGT. In nucleotides, the CDR3 is TGTGCCAGCAGAAGCACTGTACAGGGGGAGAGCGGGGAGCTGTTTTTT. Protein sequence: CASRSTVQGESGELFF.

The rearrangement links TRBV6-2 or TRBV6-3 to TRBJ2-7, with 7 bases identical to TRBD1. This CDR3 region has 17 residues. V lost 0 bases and J lost 0; bases outside the gene matches: 8. Per germline, CDR1 MNHEY and CDR2 SVGEGT. This CDR3 is CASSYSDTGDSSYEQYF. CDR3 DNA sequence: TGTGCCAGCAGTTACTCGGACACCGGGGACAGCTCCTACGAGCAGTACTTC.

This clonotype was seen a handful of times. Germline is not matched at one junction end, which may reflect a read error. V usage is TRBV12-3 or TRBV12-4 and J usage is TRBJ1-2, with D uncertain. This CDR3 has 14 amino acids. The CDR3 spells CASSFMQSNYGYIF. The CDR3 DNA reads as TGTGCCAGCAGTTTTATGCAGTCTAACTATGGCTACATCTTC.

In nucleotides, the CDR3 is TGTGCCAGCAGCGGGACAGGGGCCGCAGGTTCCTACGAGCAGTACTTC. Amino acid sequence: CASSGTGAAGSYEQYF. The chain combines TRBV12-3 or TRBV12-4 with TRBJ2-7; TRBD1 matches at 10 bases. The CDR3 loop spans 16 amino acids. The V gene end was trimmed by 6 bases and the J gene end by 1 base; junction bases not matched to a gene: 9.

This clonotype was observed at least ten times. V and J are TRBV7-2 and TRBJ2-5; D is undetermined. The CDR3 extends over 12 amino acids. Per the germline V gene, CDR1 is SGHTA and CDR2 is FQGNSA. Trimming took 5 bases from V and 4 from J, leaving 8 bases between them. The CDR3, as DNA: TGTGCCAGCAGCCCCAAGGCAGAGACCCAGTACTTC. Its protein product is CASSPKAETQYF.

This clonotype was seen more than once but under ten times. V and J are TRBV28 and TRBJ2-6; D is ambiguous. The germline CDR1 and CDR2 sequences are MDHEN and SYDVKM. CDR3 length: 18 amino acids. Trimming removed 4 bases at V and 0 bases at J, with 16 bases between. The CDR3 reads CASSSSWSVISGANVLTF. The CDR3 DNA reads TGTGCCAGCAGTTCGTCGTGGTCAGTCATCTCTGGGGCCAACGTCCTGACTTTC.

This clonotype was recorded many times. This sequence joins TRBV4-1 and TRBJ2-5; no reliable D call. This CDR3 is built from 14 residues. V was trimmed by 1 base and J by 3 bases, leaving 9 bases between them. The V gene's germline CDR1 is MGHRA and CDR2 YSYEKL. CDR3 coding DNA: TGCGCCAGCAGCCAAGCACCCAGAAAAGAGACCCAGTACTTC. Translating it yields CASSQAPRKETQYF.

This clonotype was detected ten times or more. The rearrangement uses TRBV6-2 or TRBV6-3 and TRBJ1-5; D ambiguous. The CDR3 runs to 12 residues. Germline CDR1 is MNHEY and CDR2 is SVGEGT. Between the trimmed V and J ends, which lost 7 bases and 7 bases, there was a span of 11 bases. The CDR3 coding sequence is TGTGCCAGCACACAAGGGTTCCAGCCCCAGCATTTT. This translates into CASTQGFQPQHF.

To note about this clonotype: This may be a read error, as it is one base from a much larger clone. This chain uses TRBV12-3 or TRBV12-4 with TRBJ1-5; no reliable D call. This CDR3 is built from 14 residues. CDR3 sequence (DNA): TGTACCAGCAGTTTTGCGCTTAGCAATCAGCCCCAGCATTTT. It codes for CTSSFALSNQPQHF.

This clonotype was seen only a few times. This chain uses TRBV27 with TRBJ2-7, with 10 positions matching TRBD2. V was pared by 7 bases and J by 2 bases, with 5 bases of the junction left unmatched. Germline-derived CDR1 and CDR2 are MNHEY and SMNVEV (reference sequence). This CDR3 is built from 14 residues. In DNA, the CDR3 is TGTGCCAGCATCAGACTAGCGGGTACCTACGAGCAGTACTTC. It specifies CASIRLAGTYEQYF.

This clonotype was seen ten or more times. V is TRBV6-1 and J is TRBJ1-5; no reliable D call. V lost 1 base and J lost 4, with 11 bases in between. The CDR3 consists of 15 residues. CDR1 is MNHNS, CDR2 SASEGT, per germline. As DNA, the CDR3 is TGTGCCAGCAGTGAAGTCAGGAGCCAGAATCAGCCCCAGCATTTT. Translated, it gives CASSEVRSQNQPQHF.

This clonotype was counted at least ten times. The V gene is TRBV28, the J gene TRBJ1-2, with a weak D call TRBD1 (6 bases). In germline, CDR1 is MDHEN, CDR2 SYDVKM. The CDR3 runs 15 residues. V lost 6 bases to trimming and J lost 0 bases, with 14 bases between them. CDR3 region: CASRTAGQSNYGYTF. Written as DNA, the CDR3 is TGTGCCAGCAGAACAGCCGGACAGTCTAACTATGGCTACACCTTC.